This TCR beta chain was profiled in a study of cytomegalovirus exposure and HLA in healthy donors. The trim removed 6 bases at V and 4 bases at J, leaving 22 bases unmatched. The CDR3 contains 19 residues. Germline-derived CDR1 and CDR2 are LGHNT and FRNRAP. 60 Vbeta and 13 Jbeta primers were used in PCR. TCRdb's copy holds only in-frame clones and misses some; the assay was immunoSEQ multiplex PCR. The table includes 95,000 to 110,000 clones, 10% detected once. This clone has only a few counts. The origin of this receptor is a man aged 35 to 55 in good health and CMV-seropositive. The J gene is TRBJ2-3, the V gene TRBV12-5; TRBD1 agrees at 7 bases. The sample comprised PBMCs. The CDR3, as DNA: TGTGCTAGTGGCCGCACCCCCTCCACATCGGACAGGCACGCAGATACGCAGTATTTT. Translated, it gives CASGRTPSTSDRHADTQYF.